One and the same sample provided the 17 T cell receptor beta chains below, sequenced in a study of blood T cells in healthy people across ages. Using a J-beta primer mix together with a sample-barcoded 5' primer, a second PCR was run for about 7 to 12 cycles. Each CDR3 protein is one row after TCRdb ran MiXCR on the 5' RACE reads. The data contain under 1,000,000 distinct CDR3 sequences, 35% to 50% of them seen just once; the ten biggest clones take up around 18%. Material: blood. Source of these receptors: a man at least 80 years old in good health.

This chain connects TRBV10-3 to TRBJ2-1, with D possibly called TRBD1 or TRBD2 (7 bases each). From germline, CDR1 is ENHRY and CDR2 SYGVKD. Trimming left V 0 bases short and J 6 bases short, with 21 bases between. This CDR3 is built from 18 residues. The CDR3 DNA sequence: TGTGCCATCAGTGAGTCGGGTATGGGAGGGACAGAACCCAATGAGCAGTTCTTC. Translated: CAISESGMGGTEPNEQFF.

CDR3 nucleotides: TGTGCCAGCAGTTACCCGGGACAGGGACAATCACCCCTCCACTTT. This sequence encodes CASSYPGQGQSPLHF. The V gene is TRBV6-6, the J gene TRBJ1-6; 9 bases are shared with TRBD1. Germline-derived CDR1 and CDR2 are MNHNY and SVGAGI (reference sequence). CDR3 length: 15 amino acids. The V and J ends lost 2 bases and 10 bases, in that order; junction bases with no gene match: 6.

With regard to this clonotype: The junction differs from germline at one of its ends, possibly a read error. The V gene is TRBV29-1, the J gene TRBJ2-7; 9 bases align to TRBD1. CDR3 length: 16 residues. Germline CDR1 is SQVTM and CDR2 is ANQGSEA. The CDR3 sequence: CSVEEGWGQGPEERYF. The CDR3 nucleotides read TGCAGCGTTGAAGAAGGCTGGGGACAGGGCCCCGAGGAGCGGTACTTC.

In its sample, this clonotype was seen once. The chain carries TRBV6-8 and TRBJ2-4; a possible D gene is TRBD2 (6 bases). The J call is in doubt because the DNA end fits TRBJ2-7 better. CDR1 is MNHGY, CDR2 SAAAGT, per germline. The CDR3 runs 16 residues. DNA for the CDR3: TGTGCCAGCAGTTACAACTGGAGGGCTAACACCTACGAGCAGTACTTC. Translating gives CASSYNWRANTYEQYF.

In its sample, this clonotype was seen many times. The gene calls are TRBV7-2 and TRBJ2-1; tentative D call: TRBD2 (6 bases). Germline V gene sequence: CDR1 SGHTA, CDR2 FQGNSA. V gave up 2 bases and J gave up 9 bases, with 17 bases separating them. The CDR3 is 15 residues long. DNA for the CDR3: TGTGCCAGCAGCTTAATCCGGTGGAGGGACGCTGAGCAGTTCTTC. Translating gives CASSLIRWRDAEQFF.

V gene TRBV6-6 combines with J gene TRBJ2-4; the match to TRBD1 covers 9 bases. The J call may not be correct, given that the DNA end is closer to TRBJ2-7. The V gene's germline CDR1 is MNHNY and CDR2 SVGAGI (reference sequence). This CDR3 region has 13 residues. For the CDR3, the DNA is TGTGCCAGCAGGATGACAGGGGGCTACGAGCAGTACTTC. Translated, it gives CASRMTGGYEQYF.

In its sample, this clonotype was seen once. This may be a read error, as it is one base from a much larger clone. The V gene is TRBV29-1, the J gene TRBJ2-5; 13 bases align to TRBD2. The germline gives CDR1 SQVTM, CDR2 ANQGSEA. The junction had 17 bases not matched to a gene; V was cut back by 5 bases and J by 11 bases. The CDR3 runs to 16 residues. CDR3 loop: CSVTQLAGGFKGEQYF. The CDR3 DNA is TGCAGCGTTACACAACTAGCGGGAGGGTTTAAGGGTGAGCAGTACTTC.

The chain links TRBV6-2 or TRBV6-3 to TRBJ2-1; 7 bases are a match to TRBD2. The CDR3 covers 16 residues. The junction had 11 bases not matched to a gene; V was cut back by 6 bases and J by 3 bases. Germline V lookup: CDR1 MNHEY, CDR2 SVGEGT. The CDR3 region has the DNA TGTGCCAGCAGCCCCCAAGGACTAGTCGTCTACAATGAGCAGTTCTTC. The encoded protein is CASSPQGLVVYNEQFF.

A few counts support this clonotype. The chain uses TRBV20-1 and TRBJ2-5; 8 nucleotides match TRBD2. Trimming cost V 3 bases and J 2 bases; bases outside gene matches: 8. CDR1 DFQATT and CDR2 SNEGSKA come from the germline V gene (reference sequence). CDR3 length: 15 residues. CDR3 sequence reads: CSASAGRAWQETQYF. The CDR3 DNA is TGCAGTGCTAGTGCCGGGAGGGCGTGGCAAGAGACCCAGTACTTC.

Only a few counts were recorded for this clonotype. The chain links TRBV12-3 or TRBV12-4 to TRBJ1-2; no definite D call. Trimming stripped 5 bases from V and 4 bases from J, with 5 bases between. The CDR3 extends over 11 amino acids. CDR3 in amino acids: CASSHSYGYTF. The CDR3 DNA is TGTGCCAGCAGTCACAGCTATGGCTACACCTTC.

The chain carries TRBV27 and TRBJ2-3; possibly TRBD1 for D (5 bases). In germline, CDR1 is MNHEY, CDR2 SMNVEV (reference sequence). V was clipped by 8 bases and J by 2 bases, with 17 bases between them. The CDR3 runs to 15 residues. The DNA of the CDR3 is TGTGCCAGCCTGCCGAAGGGGCGCCTCACAGATACGCAGTATTTT. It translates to CASLPKGRLTDTQYF.

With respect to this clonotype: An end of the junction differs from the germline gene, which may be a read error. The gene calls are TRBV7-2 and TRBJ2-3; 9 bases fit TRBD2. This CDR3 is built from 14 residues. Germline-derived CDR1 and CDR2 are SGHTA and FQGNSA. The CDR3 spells CASSVAGEADTQYF. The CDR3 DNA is TGTGCCAGCAGCGTAGCGGGAGAGGCAGATACGCAGTATTTT.

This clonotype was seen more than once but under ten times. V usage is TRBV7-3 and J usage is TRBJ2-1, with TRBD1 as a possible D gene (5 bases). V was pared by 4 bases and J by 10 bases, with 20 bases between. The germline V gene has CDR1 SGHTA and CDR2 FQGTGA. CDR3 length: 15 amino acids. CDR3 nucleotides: TGTGCCAGCAGCTCCACCCCTCTAGGACACGGGGAGCAGTTCTTC. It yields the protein CASSSTPLGHGEQFF.

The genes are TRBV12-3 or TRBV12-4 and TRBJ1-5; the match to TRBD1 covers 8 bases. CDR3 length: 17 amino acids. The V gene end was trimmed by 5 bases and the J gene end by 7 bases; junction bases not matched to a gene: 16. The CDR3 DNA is TGTGCCAGCAGTCCCACGAGACAGGGGTGGGAATACCAGCCCCAGCATTTT. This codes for CASSPTRQGWEYQPQHF.

The CDR3 sequence: CASSPAASNYGYTF. The CDR3 coding sequence is TGCGCCAGCAGCCCTGCGGCATCTAACTATGGCTACACCTTC. The chain joins TRBV4-3 to TRBJ1-2; no reliable D call. This CDR3 is 14 amino acids long. V dropped 4 bases and J dropped 0 bases, with 9 bases sitting between them. Germline values: CDR1 LGHNA, CDR2 YSLEER.

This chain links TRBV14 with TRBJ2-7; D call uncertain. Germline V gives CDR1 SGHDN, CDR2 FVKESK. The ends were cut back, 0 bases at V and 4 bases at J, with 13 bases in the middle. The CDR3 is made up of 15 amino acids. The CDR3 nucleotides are TGTGCCAGCAGCCAAGATCTGGGCAGGAATTACGAGCAGTACTTC. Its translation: CASSQDLGRNYEQYF.

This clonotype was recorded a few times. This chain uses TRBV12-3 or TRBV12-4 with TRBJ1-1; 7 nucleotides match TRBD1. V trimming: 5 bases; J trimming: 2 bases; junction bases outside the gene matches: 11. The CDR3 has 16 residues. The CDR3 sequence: CASSRDRDWDNTEAFF. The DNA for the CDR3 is TGTGCCAGCAGTCGAGACAGGGATTGGGATAACACTGAAGCTTTCTTT.